The clone carrying this TCR beta chain showed up many times. Its antigen is unknown. TCRdb redid the calling of the reads with MiXCR, one entry per CDR3 protein. The sample lists 250,000 to 300,000 distinct CDR3 sequences; about a quarter were seen once. This entry belongs to a study of T cell repertoires in cytomegalovirus infection. General observations from the study: Ex vivo, HLA-C-restricted CMV-specific TCR beta clonotypes prevailed over the rest of the response.

Germline-derived CDR1 and CDR2 are MNHNS and SASEGT. The CDR3 length is 17 residues. Trimming at V came to 6 bases and at J to 0 bases, leaving 4 bases not matched to a gene. The chain combines TRBV6-1 with TRBJ2-2; 13 bases agree with TRBD2. Sequencing was done on a sample of PBMCs. The sequence was collected from a human donor in good health (CMV status not recorded). Some clones in this sample may be carry-over from other donors' samples. The CDR3 region is CASRAGTSGANTGELFF. As DNA, the CDR3 is TGTGCCAGCAGAGCCGGGACTAGCGGGGCGAACACCGGGGAGCTGTTTTTT.